One sample yielded the 14 T cell receptor beta chains listed below, sequenced in a study of T cell clonality in common variable immunodeficiency. Here immunoSEQ multiplex PCR was the method, and the copy in TCRdb shows in-frame clones only, minus some. This repertoire holds approximately 50,000 clones, and none appear only once. The sample was peripheral blood mononuclear cells. These receptors were obtained from a person between 18 and 75 years old in good health.

This clone showed up just a few times. Read data end 3 residues before the CDR3 end; the end is taken from the germline J gene. The chain couples TRBV7-3 to TRBJ1-1; D is unclear. The CDR3 spans 13 residues. CDR1 and CDR2 (germline): SGHTA, FQGTGA. CDR3 DNA, as far as it was read: TGTGCCAGCAGCCCTTTAACTAGCGGGAGA. It encodes CASSPLTSGR. The whole CDR3 is CASSPLTSGRAFF.

In this sample, this clone turned up many times. The read ends 3 residues shy of where the CDR3 ends; the end is completed using the germline J gene. The V call is TRBV4-1, the J call TRBJ1-1, with 7 positions matching TRBD1. The CDR3 runs 15 residues. Trimming took 6 bases from V and 1 from J; bases not matched to a gene: 8. Germline CDR1 reads MGHRA; CDR2 reads YSYEKL. The covered CDR3 bases are TGCGCCAGCAGTCTTACGACAGGGAGGAACACTGAA. Protein: CASSLTTGRNTE. The complete CDR3 reads CASSLTTGRNTEAFF.

At least ten counts were recorded for this clone. The read comes to an end 3 residues before the CDR3 does, leaving the germline J gene to fill in the end. The chain recombines TRBV7-9 with TRBJ2-1; TRBD1 agrees at 7 bases. The CDR3 consists of 12 residues. Losses at the gene ends were 4 bases for V and 6 bases for J; bases not matched to a gene: 0. Germline CDR1 reads SEHNR; CDR2 reads FQNEAQ (reference sequence). This chain's CDR3 is CASSSGGNEQFF. The DNA read from the CDR3 is TGTGCCAGCAGCTCAGGGGGCAATGAG.

This clone was detected many times. The observed sequence ends 3 residues before the CDR3 terminus, with the missing tail filled in from the germline J gene. V and J are TRBV5-1 and TRBJ1-2, with a weak D call TRBD1 (5 bases). The CDR3 has 15 residues. CDR1 and CDR2 from the germline V gene are SGHRS and YFSETQ. V lost 4 bases, J lost 2 bases, and 15 bases lay in between. CDR3 amino acids: CASSNGGAGNYGYTF. The CDR3 DNA, read in part, is TGCGCCAGCAGCAACGGAGGGGCGGGGAACTATGGC. Drawing the rest from reference TRBV5-1 and TRBJ1-2, the complete variable domain is KAGVTQTPRYLIKTRGQQVTLSCSPISGHRSVSWYQQTPGQGLQFLFEYFSETQRNKGNFPGRFSGRQFSNSRSEMNVSTLELGDSALYLCASSNGGAGNYGYTFGSGTRLTVV.

Only a few counts were recorded for this clone. From the germline J gene comes the end of the CDR3, since the read stops 3 residues before it. The V gene is TRBV19, the J gene TRBJ1-1; the D gene is possibly TRBD1 (5 bases). The germline gives CDR1 LNHDA, CDR2 SQIVND (reference sequence). The length of the CDR3 is 14 residues. Trimming removed 7 bases from V and 0 bases from J, with 12 bases in between. The sequenced CDR3 bases are TGTGCCAGTACCGGACAACAGGTGAACACTGAA. Residues: CASTGQQVNTE. The full CDR3 is CASTGQQVNTEAFF.

This clone was found many times. The covered CDR3 bases are TGTGCCAGCAGTCGGACAGGAGTATTTGCTGAA. Translating it yields CASSRTGVFAE. The full-length CDR3 reads as CASSRTGVFAEAFF. The chain employs TRBV14 and TRBJ1-1; 7 bases fit TRBD1. The read ends 3 residues shy of where the CDR3 ends; the end is completed using the germline J gene. The CDR3 extends over 14 amino acids. Unmatched junction bases numbered 10, after V lost 6 bases and J lost 6 bases. Germline V gene data show CDR1 as SGHDN and CDR2 as FVKESK.

This clone was counted ten times or more. The chain's CDR3 is CASSLYLSYNEQFF. CDR3 DNA (partial): TGTGCCAGCAGCTTATATCTCTCCTACAATGAG. The chain recombines TRBV7-3 with TRBJ2-1; D is ambiguous. The read comes to an end 3 residues before the CDR3 does, leaving the germline J gene to fill in the end. Germline lookup yields CDR1 SGHTA and CDR2 FQGTGA. CDR3 length equals 14 residues. V lost 2 bases, J lost 0 bases, and 5 bases lay in between.

This clone has just a few counts. Sequence at one end of the junction differs from germline and may be a read error. The sequenced CDR3 bases are TGCGCCAGCAGCCTGTCAGGAAACACG. Translated: CASSLSGNT. The whole CDR3 protein reads CASSLSGNTIYF. This chain connects TRBV5-1 to TRBJ1-3; no reliable D call. The sequence runs out 3 residues before the end of the CDR3; the remainder is reconstructed from the germline J gene. CDR1 and CDR2 (germline): SGHRS, YFSETQ. The CDR3 runs to 12 residues.

CDR3 DNA, as far as it was read: TGTGCCAGCTCACCTCTCGGGACAGAAAACTATGGT. Encoded protein: CASSPLGTENYG. The whole CDR3 protein reads CASSPLGTENYGQYF. The rearrangement joins TRBV18 to TRBJ2-4; 7 bases are a match to TRBD1. Sequencing ends 3 residues short of the CDR3 end; the germline J gene provides the rest. This CDR3 is built from 15 residues. Germline V lookup: CDR1 KGHSH, CDR2 LQKENI.

The table lists this clone with many counts. The read is 3 residues too short to cover the CDR3 end, so that end is filled in from the germline J gene. The genes are TRBV19 and TRBJ2-7, with 9 bases lining up with TRBD1. The CDR3 covers 16 residues. Germline trimming cut 6 bases from V and 4 bases from J; bases unmatched to any gene: 13. The V gene's germline CDR1 is LNHDA and CDR2 SQIVND (reference sequence). CDR3 DNA (partial): TGTGCCAGTAGACCTACGGACAGGGGTTTTGCGTACGAG. It translates to CASRPTDRGFAYE. The whole CDR3 protein is CASRPTDRGFAYEQYF.

This clone was detected ten times or more. The CDR3 is cut off 3 residues early in the read; its end comes from the germline J gene. The rearrangement joins TRBV20-1 to TRBJ2-5, with 9 bases fitting TRBD2. Germline V lookup: CDR1 DFQATT, CDR2 SNEGSKA (reference sequence). V trimming: 4 bases; J trimming: 2 bases; junction bases outside the gene matches: 8. The CDR3 is 15 residues long. The CDR3 sequence: CSAMPLREGQETQYF. The part of the CDR3 DNA that was read is TGCAGTGCTATGCCCTTGCGGGAGGGACAAGAGACC.

This clone was observed at least ten times. The read stops 3 residues short of the end of the CDR3; the missing end is completed from the germline J gene. This chain joins TRBV14 and TRBJ2-2; D is uncertain. Germline V CDR1 and CDR2: SGHDN, FVKESK. V lost 4 bases and J lost 3, with 6 bases in between. The CDR3 runs 13 residues. The CDR3 bases that were read are TGTGCCAGCAGCCCAACTCACACCGGGGAG. Translating it yields CASSPTHTGE. The whole CDR3 protein reads CASSPTHTGELFF. The full variable domain, in which reference TRBV14 and TRBJ2-2 provide the parts outside the CDR3, is EAGVTQFPSHSVIEKGQTVTLRCDPISGHDNLYWYRRVMGKEIKFLLHFVKESKQDESGMPNNRFLAERTGGTYSTLKVQPAELEDSGVYFCASSPTHTGELFFGEGSRLTVL.

The sample holds many counts of this clone. The CDR3 goes on 3 residues after the read ends, and that part is filled in from the germline J gene. V usage is TRBV18 and J usage is TRBJ1-1, with D maybe TRBD1 (6 bases). The CDR3 consists of 14 residues. V was clipped by 3 bases and J by 1 base, with 9 bases between them. Per the germline V gene, CDR1 is KGHSH and CDR2 is LQKENI. The CDR3 loop reads CASSPDSQNTEAFF. The CDR3 DNA, read in part, is TGTGCCAGCTCACCGGACAGCCAGAACACTGAA.

In this sample, this clone turned up many times. The CDR3 end is not reached by the read, which stops 3 residues before it; the germline J gene fills it in. The rearrangement links TRBV6-1 to TRBJ1-1; tentative D call: TRBD1 (5 bases). Trimming shortened V by 3 bases and J by 0 bases, and 11 bases separated the two germline ends. The CDR3 consists of 15 residues. In germline, CDR1 is MNHNS, CDR2 SASEGT. The CDR3: CASSEEGDLNTEAFF. CDR3 bases read: TGTGCCAGCAGTGAGGAAGGGGACTTGAACACTGAA.